The rows below give T cell receptor beta chains drawn from one sample of a study of identical twins. Each CDR3 protein is one row after TCRdb ran MiXCR on the 5' RACE reads. The sample contains under 1 million distinct CDR3 sequences, 9% to 15% of which appear only once. The sample was also reused in another study, on yellow fever vaccine responses in identical twins.

The sample taken for sequencing was PBMCs. Receptor source: a woman aged 18-29 years in good health. CDR3s include the opening cysteine and the closing phenylalanine or tryptophan. D genes are given only for firm matches.

TRBD1	TRBV5-1	CASSLGRQGPNTEAFF
TRBD2	TRBV5-6	CASSLELAGVVEQYF
-	TRBV6-5	CASSYSGSNEQFF
-	TRBV7-3	CASEKGSGTDTQYF
-	TRBV6-1	CASSPIRARGETQYF
TRBD2	TRBV27	CASNLTSGGAQETQYF
TRBD1	TRBV4-1	CASSRGQGASDIQYF
-	TRBV7-2	CASSLSMGAGYLGVVTEAFF
TRBD1	TRBV7-9	CASSLVVGTGVNQPQHF
TRBD2	TRBV4-1	CASKLAVSYNEQFF
TRBD1	TRBV12-3/TRBV12-4	CASNHRGGGADTQYF
TRBD1	TRBV7-9	CASRTGTGADSPLHF
-	TRBV9	CASSPHLSRDHEQYF
-	TRBV24-1	CATSAGGFSNQPQHF
-	TRBV5-1	CASSFRGGDDEQFF
TRBD2	TRBV4-1	CASSQEGYSGDPGSQYF
TRBD1	TRBV5-5	CASSLQGLPNTEAFF
-	TRBV3-1	CASSPATGLETQYF
-	TRBV12-3/TRBV12-4	CASSFARRVQETQYF
TRBD2	TRBV7-9	CASLLAGGGSSYNEQFF
TRBD1	TRBV10-3	CAISKTGQGVSGANVLTF
-	TRBV2	CASSEKVAAGANVLTF